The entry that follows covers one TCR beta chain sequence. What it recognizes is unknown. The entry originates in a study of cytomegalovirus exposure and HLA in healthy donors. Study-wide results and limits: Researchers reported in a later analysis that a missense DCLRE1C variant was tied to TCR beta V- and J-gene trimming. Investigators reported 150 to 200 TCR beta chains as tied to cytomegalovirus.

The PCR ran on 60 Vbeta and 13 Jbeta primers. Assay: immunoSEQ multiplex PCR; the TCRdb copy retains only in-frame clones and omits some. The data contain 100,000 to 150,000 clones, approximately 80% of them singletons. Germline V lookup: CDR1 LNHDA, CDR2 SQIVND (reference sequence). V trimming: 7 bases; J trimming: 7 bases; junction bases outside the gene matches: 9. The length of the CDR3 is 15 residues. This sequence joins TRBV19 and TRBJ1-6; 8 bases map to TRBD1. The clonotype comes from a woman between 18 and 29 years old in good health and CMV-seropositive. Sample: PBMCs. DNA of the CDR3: TGTGCCAGTAAAAACACGGGACAGGAGAATTCACCCCTCCACTTT. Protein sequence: CASKNTGQENSPLHF.